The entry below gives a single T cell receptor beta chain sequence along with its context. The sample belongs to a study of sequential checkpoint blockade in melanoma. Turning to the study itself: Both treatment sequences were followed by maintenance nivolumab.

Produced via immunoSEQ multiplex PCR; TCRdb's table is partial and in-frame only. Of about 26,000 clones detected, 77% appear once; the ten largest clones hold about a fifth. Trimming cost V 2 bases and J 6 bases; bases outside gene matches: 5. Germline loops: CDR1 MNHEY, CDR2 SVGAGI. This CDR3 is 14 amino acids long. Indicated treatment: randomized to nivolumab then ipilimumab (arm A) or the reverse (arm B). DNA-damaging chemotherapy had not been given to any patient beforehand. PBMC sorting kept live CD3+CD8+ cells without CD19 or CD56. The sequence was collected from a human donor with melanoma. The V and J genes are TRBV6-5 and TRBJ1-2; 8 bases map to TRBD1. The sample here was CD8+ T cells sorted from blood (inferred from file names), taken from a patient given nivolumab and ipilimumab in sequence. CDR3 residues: CASSYGGTGDGYTF. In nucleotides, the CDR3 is TGTGCCAGCAGTTACGGGGGGACAGGAGATGGCTACACCTTC.